This TCR beta chain was identified during a study of glioma-infiltrating T cells after dendritic cell vaccination. Profiling relied on immunoSEQ multiplex PCR, and the TCRdb table lists in-frame clones only, not all of them. Of approximately 93,000 clones listed, 85% were seen once; the top ten hold around 8.5%. Stated time point: after dendritic cell vaccination, including at tumor progression/relapse. Germline CDR1 SNHLY, CDR2 FYNNEI. V lost 4 bases to trimming and J lost 10 bases; unmatched junction nucleotides: 6. The CDR3 totals 13 residues. The TCR was taken from a human donor with glioblastoma. This chain connects TRBV2 to TRBJ2-3; 9 nucleotides match TRBD2. The sequencing used blood, collected after dendritic cell vaccination. The CDR3 is CASSGRTSEAQYF. Written as DNA, the CDR3 is TGTGCCAGCAGTGGACGGACTAGCGAGGCGCAGTATTTT.